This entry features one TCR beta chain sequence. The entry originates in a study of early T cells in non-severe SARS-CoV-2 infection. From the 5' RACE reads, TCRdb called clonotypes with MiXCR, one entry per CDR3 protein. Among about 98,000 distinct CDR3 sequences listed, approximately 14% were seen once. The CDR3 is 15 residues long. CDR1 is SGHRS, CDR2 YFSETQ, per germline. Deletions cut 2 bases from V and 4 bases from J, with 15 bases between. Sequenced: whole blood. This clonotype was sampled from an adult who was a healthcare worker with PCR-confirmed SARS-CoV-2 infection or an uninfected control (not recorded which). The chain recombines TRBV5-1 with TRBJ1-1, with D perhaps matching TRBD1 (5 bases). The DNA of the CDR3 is TGCGCCAGCAGCTTCGGGGGGACCCGGGGCACTGAAGCTTTCTTT. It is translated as CASSFGGTRGTEAFF. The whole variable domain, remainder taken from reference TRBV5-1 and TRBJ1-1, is KAGVTQTPRYLIKTRGQQVTLSCSPISGHRSVSWYQQTPGQGLQFLFEYFSETQRNKGNFPGRFSGRQFSNSRSEMNVSTLELGDSALYLCASSFGGTRGTEAFFGQGTRLTVV.